This T cell receptor (beta chain) was identified in a study of beta chain features in type 1 diabetes. Study-level findings and limits: Shorter TCRB CDR3s, moderately but significantly so, marked every one of the four CD4+ subsets in Type 1 diabetes patients. PCR might favor shorter templates, equally in patients and controls.

V was pared by 8 bases and J by 7 bases, with 13 bases of the junction left unmatched. The CDR3 is 14 amino acids. Germline V gives CDR1 MNHNS, CDR2 SASEGT. As for this clone: Its antigen remains unknown.

Expressed TCRB transcripts were sequenced because the isolated RNA had all been reverse transcribed beforehand. Method: immunoSEQ multiplex PCR; TCRdb's copy keeps in-frame clones and lacks some. The repertoire consists of about 390,000 clones, with over 9% occurring once and the leading ten covering approximately 0.6%. Input material: central memory CD4+ T cells from blood. The clonotype originates from a man younger than 45 with type 1 diabetes. The genes are TRBV6-1 and TRBJ1-2, with 7 bases identical to TRBD1. CDR3 sequence: CASWAGTEGGGYTF. CDR3 in DNA: TGTGCCAGCTGGGCTGGGACAGAGGGGGGTGGCTACACCTTC.